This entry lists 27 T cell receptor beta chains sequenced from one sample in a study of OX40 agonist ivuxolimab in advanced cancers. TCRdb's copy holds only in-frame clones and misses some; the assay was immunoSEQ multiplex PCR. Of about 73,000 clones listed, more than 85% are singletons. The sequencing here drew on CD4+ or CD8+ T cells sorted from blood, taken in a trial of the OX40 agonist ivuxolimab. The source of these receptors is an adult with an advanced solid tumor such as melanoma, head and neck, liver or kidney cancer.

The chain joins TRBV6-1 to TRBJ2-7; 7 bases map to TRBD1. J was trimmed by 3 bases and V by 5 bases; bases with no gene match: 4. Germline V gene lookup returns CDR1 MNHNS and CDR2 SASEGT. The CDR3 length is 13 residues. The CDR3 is CASSPRTGYEQYF. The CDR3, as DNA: TGTGCCAGCAGTCCCCGGACAGGCTACGAGCAGTACTTC.

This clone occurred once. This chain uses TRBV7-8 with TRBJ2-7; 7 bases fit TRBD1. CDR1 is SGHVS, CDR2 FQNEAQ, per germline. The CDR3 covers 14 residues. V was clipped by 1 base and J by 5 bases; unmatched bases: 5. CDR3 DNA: TGTGCCAGCAGCTTAGACGCAGGGGGAAACGAGCAGTACTTC. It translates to CASSLDAGGNEQYF.

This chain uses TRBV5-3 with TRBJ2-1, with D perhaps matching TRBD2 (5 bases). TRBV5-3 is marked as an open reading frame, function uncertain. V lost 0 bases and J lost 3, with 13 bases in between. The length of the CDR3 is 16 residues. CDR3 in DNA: TGTGCCAGAAGCTTGGGCTCTCGTGGGAGCTACAATGAGCAGTTCTTC. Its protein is CARSLGSRGSYNEQFF.

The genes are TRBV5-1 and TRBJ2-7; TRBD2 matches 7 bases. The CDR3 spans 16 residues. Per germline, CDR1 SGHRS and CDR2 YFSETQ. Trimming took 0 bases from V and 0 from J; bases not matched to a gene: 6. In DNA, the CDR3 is TGCGCCAGCAGCTTGGTTGGGCGGGGGAGCTCCTACGAGCAGTACTTC. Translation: CASSLVGRGSSYEQYF.

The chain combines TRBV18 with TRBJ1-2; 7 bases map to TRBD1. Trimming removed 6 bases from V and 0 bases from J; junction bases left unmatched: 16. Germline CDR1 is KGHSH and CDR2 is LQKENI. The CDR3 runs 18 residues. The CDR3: CASSSIYRDSETNYGYTF. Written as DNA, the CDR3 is TGTGCCAGCTCCAGTATCTACCGGGACAGTGAAACTAACTATGGCTACACCTTC.

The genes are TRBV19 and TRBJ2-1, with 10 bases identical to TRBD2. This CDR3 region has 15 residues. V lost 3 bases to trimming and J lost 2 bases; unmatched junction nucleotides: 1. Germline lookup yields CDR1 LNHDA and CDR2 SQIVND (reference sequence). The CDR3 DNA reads TGTGCCAGTAGTATTGGACTAGCGGCCTACAATGAGCAGTTCTTC. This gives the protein CASSIGLAAYNEQFF.

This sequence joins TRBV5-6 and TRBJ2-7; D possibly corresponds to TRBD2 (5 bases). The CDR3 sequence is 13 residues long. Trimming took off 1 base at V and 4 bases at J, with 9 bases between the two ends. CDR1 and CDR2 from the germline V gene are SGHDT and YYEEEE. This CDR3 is CASSLSSKYEQYF. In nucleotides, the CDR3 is TGTGCCAGCAGCTTGTCTAGCAAGTACGAGCAGTACTTC.

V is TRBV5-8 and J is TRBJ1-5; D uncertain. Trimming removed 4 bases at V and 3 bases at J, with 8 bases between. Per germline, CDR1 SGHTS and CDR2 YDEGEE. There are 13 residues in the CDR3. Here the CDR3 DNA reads TGTGCCAGCAGCACAGCGGACAATCAGCCCCAGCATTTT. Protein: CASSTADNQPQHF. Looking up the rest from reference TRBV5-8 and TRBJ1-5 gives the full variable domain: EAGVTQSPTHLIKTRGQQATLRCSPISGHTSVYWYQQALGLGLQFLLWYDEGEERNRGNFPPRFSGRQFPNYSSELNVNALELEDSALYLCASSTADNQPQHFGDGTRLSIL.

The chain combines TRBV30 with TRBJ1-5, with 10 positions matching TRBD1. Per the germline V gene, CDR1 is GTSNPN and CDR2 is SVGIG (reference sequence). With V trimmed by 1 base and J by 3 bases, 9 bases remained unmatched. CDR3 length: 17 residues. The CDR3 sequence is CAWSAGTGEIFNQPQHF. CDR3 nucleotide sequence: TGTGCCTGGAGTGCCGGGACAGGGGAAATATTCAATCAGCCCCAGCATTTT.

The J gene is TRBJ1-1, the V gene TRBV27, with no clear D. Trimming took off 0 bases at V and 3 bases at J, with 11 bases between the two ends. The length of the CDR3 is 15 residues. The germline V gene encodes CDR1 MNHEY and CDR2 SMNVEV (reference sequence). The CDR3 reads CASSLSISGYTEAFF. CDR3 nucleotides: TGTGCCAGCAGTTTATCGATTTCGGGGTACACTGAAGCTTTCTTT.

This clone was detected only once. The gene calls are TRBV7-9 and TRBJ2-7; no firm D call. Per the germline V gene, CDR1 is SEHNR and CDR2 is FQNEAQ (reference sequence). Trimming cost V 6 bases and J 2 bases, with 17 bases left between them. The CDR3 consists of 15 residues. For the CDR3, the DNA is TGTGCCAGCAGTCTCACCGCCGGACCCACCTACGAGCAGTACTTC. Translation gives CASSLTAGPTYEQYF.

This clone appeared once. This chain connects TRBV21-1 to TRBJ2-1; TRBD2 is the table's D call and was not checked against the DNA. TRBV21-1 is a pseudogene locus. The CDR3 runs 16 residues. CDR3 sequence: CASSKVRRRQNNEQFF. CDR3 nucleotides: TGTGCCAGCAGCAAAGTTCGGCGGCGGCAGAACAATGAGCAGTTCTTC.

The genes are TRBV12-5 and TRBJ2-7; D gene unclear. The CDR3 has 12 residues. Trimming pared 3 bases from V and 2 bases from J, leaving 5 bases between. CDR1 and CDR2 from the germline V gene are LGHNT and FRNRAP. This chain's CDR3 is CASGFGPYEQYF. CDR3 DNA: TGTGCTAGTGGTTTTGGGCCCTACGAGCAGTACTTC.

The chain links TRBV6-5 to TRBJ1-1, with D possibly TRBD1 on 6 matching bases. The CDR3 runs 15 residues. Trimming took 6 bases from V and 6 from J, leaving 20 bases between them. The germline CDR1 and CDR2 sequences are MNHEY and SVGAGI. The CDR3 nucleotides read TGTGCCAGCAGCCCCCGGGTGGGGGCCGGGGCTGAAGCTTTCTTT. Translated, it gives CASSPRVGAGAEAFF.

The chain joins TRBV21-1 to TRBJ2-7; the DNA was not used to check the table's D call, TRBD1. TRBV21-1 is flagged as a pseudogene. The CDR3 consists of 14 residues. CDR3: CASLGQGFSYEQYF. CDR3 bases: TGTGCCAGCCTAGGACAGGGCTTTTCCTACGAGCAGTACTTC.

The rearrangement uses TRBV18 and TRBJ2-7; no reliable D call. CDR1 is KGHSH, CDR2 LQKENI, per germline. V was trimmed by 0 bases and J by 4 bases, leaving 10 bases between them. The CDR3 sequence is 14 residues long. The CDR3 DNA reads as TGTGCCAGCTCACCACCACCAGATAAGTACGAGCAGTACTTC. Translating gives CASSPPPDKYEQYF. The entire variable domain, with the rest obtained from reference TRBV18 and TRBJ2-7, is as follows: NAGVMQNPRHLVRRRGQEARLRCSPMKGHSHVYWYRQLPEEGLKFMVYLQKENIIDESGMPKERFSAEFPKEGPSILRIQQVVRGDSAAYFCASSPPPDKYEQYFGPGTRLTVT.

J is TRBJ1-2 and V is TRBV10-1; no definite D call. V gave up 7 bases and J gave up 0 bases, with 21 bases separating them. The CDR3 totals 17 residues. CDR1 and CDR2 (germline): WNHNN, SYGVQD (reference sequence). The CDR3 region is CASKRERRMIANYGYTF. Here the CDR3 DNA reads TGCGCCAGCAAAAGGGAAAGGCGAATGATAGCTAACTATGGCTACACCTTC.

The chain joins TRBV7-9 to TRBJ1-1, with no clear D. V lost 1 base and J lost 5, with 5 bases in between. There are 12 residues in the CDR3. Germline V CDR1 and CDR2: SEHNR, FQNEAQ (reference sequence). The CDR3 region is CASSLGETEAFF. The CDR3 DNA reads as TGTGCCAGCAGCTTAGGGGAGACTGAAGCTTTCTTT.

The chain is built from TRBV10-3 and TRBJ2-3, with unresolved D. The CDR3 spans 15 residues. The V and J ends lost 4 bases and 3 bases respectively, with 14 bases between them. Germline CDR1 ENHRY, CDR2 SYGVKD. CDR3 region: CAISVTWTPTDTQYF. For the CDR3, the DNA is TGTGCCATCAGTGTTACGTGGACCCCTACAGATACGCAGTATTTT.

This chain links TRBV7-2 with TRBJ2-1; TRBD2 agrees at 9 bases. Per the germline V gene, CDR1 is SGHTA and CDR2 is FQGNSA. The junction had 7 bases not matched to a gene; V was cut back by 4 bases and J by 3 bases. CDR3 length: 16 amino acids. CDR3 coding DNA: TGTGCCAGCAGCTACCTAGCGGGGAGCATCTACAATGAGCAGTTCTTC. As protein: CASSYLAGSIYNEQFF.

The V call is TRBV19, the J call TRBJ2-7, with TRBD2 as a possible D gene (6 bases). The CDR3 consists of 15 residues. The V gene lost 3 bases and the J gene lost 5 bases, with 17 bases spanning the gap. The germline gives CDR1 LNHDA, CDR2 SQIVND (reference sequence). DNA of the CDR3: TGTGCCAGTAGTATGGATTGGGGACTTGAGGACGAGCAGTACTTC. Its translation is CASSMDWGLEDEQYF.

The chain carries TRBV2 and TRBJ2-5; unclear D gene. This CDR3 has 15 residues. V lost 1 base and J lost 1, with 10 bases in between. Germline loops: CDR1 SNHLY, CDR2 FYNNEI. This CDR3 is CASSEGVGLQETQYF. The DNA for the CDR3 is TGTGCCAGCAGTGAAGGAGTCGGGCTCCAAGAGACCCAGTACTTC.

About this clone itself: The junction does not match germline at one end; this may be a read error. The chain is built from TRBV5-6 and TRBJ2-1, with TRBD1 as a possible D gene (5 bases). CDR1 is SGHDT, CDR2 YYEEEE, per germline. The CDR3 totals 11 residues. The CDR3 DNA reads TGTGCCAGCAGCGAGGACAACGAGCAGTTCTTC. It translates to CASSEDNEQFF.

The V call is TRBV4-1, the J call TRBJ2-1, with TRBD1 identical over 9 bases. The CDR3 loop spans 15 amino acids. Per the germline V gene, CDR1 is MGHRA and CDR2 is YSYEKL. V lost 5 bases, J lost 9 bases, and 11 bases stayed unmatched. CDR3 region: CASSLTSGTGSEQFF. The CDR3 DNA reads TGCGCCAGCAGCTTAACTTCCGGGACAGGGAGTGAGCAGTTCTTC.

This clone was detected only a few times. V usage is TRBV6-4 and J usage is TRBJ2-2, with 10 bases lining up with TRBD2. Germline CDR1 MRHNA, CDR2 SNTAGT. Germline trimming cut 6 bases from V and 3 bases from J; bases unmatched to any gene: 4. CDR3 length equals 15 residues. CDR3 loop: CASSLAGEHTGELFF. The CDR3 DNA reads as TGTGCCAGCAGCCTAGCGGGGGAGCACACCGGGGAGCTGTTTTTT.

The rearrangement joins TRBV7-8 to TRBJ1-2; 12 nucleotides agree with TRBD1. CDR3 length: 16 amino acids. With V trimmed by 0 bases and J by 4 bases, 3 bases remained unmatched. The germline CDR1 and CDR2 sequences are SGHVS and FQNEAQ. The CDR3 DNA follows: TGTGCCAGCAGCTTAGCGGGACAGGGGGCAGGCTATGGCTACACCTTC. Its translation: CASSLAGQGAGYGYTF.

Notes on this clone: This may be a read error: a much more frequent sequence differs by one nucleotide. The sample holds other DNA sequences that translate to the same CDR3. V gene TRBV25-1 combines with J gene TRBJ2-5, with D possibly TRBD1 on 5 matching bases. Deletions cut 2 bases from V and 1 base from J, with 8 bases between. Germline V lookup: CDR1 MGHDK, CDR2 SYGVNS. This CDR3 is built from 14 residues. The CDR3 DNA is TGTGCCAGCAGTGAAAGGGGCTTCCAAGAGACCCAGTACTTC. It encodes CASSERGFQETQYF.